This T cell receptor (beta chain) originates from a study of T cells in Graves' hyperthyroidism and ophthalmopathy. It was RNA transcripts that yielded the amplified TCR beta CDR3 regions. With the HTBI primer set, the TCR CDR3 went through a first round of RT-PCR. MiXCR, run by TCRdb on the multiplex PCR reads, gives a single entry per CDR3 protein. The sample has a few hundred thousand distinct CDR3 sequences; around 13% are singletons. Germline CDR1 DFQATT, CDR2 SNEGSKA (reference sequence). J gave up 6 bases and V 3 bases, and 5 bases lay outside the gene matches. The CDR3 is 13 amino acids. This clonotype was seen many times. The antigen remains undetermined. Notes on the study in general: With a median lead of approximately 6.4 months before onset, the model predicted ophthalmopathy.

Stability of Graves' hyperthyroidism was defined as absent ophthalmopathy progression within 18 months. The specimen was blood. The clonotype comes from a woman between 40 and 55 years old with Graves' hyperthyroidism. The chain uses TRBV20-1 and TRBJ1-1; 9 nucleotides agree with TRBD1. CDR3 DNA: TGCAGTGCTAGCGGGACAGGGTACGCTGAAGCTTTCTTT. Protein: CSASGTGYAEAFF.